The next 28 T cell receptor beta chains were all read from a single sample in a study of immune cell composition in non-small cell lung cancer. Generated by immunoSEQ multiplex PCR, the TCRdb table keeps only in-frame clones and is missing some. This table holds about 3,100 clones, 86% found once. Sequencing used lung tumor tissue. These receptors all stem from a human donor with non-small cell lung cancer.

The chain couples TRBV7-9 to TRBJ2-2; 8 bases agree with TRBD1. The CDR3 runs 15 residues. Per germline, CDR1 SEHNR and CDR2 FQNEAQ (reference sequence). J gave up 4 bases and V 5 bases, and 6 bases lay outside the gene matches. The DNA for the CDR3 is TGTGCCAGCAGCCTAGACAGGGGATTCACCGGGGAGCTGTTTTTT. Translating gives CASSLDRGFTGELFF.

The CDR3 is CAWSVPGRGNQPQHF. CDR3 sequence (DNA): TGTGCCTGGAGTGTACCGGGGAGGGGCAATCAGCCCCAGCATTTT. This rearrangement joins TRBV30 to TRBJ1-5; no clear D gene. Germline values: CDR1 GTSNPN, CDR2 SVGIG (reference sequence). The CDR3 is 15 residues long. Trimming pared 0 bases from V and 2 bases from J, leaving 11 bases between.

The gene calls are TRBV30 and TRBJ1-2; 10 bases match TRBD1. V gave up 0 bases and J gave up 4 bases; unmatched junction bases: 5. Germline V gene data show CDR1 as GTSNPN and CDR2 as SVGIG (reference sequence). This CDR3 spans 15 amino acids. DNA for the CDR3: TGTGCCTGGAGTGTTGGGGACAGGGGTGGCTATGGCTACACCTTC. Amino acid sequence: CAWSVGDRGGYGYTF.

The rearrangement joins TRBV6-4 to TRBJ2-1, with 10 nucleotides matching TRBD2. Germline CDR1 and CDR2: MRHNA and SNTAGT. CDR3 length: 15 residues. With V trimmed by 6 bases and J by 3 bases, 5 bases remained unmatched. CDR3 DNA: TGTGCCAGCAGCGAAAGCGGGGGGGACTACAATGAGCAGTTCTTC. This codes for CASSESGGDYNEQFF.

This clone was seen once. The chain carries TRBV29-1 and TRBJ2-1; possibly TRBD1 for D (5 bases). This CDR3 has 13 amino acids. CDR1 is SQVTM and CDR2 is ANQGSEA in the germline V gene. With 6 bases removed from V and 4 bases from J, the gap between germline ends came to 13 bases. The CDR3 DNA follows: TGCAGCGTCAAACCGGACACTTACAATGAGCAGTTCTTC. This gives the protein CSVKPDTYNEQFF.

This clone was counted a single time. The CDR3 DNA is TGTGCCAGCGAGGGGGGGGCGAACTCCTACGAGCAGTACTTC. Protein product: CASEGGANSYEQYF. The genes are TRBV28 and TRBJ2-7; D perhaps matches TRBD2 (7 bases). The CDR3 sequence is 14 residues long. CDR1 is MDHEN, CDR2 SYDVKM, per germline. V was cut by 8 bases and J by 0 bases, with 14 bases left in between.

The chain combines TRBV6-1 with TRBJ2-1, with D unresolved. CDR1 and CDR2 from the germline V gene are MNHNS and SASEGT. The CDR3 runs to 14 residues. V lost 2 bases to trimming and J lost 2 bases, with 7 bases between them. The CDR3 coding sequence is TGTGCCAGCAGTGAACGAGGCACCTACAATGAGCAGTTCTTC. It encodes CASSERGTYNEQFF.

CDR3 bases: TGTGCCTGGAGGAGAGGGAACCTGTATGGCTACACCTTC. Its protein is CAWRRGNLYGYTF. J is TRBJ1-2 and V is TRBV30; D not certain. Trimming shortened V by 3 bases and J by 5 bases, and 13 bases separated the two germline ends. The V gene's germline CDR1 is GTSNPN and CDR2 SVGIG (reference sequence). There are 13 residues in the CDR3.

The chain links TRBV20-1 to TRBJ2-5; a weak D match, TRBD2 (6 bases). This CDR3 contains 11 residues. CDR1 is DFQATT and CDR2 is SNEGSKA in the germline V gene (reference sequence). Deletions cut 5 bases from V and 14 bases from J, with 18 bases between. Here the CDR3 DNA reads TGCAGTGCTGCTACCCGGGACTCCCCTTACTTC. Translation gives CSAATRDSPYF.

The chain links TRBV7-2 to TRBJ2-5, with 8 bases aligning to TRBD2. Germline CDR1 is SGHTA and CDR2 is FQGNSA. J was trimmed by 5 bases and V by 2 bases; bases with no gene match: 7. The CDR3 length is 15 residues. Here the CDR3 reads CASSLLGAGGETQYF. The CDR3 DNA sequence: TGTGCCAGCAGCTTACTGGGGGCGGGAGGCGAGACCCAGTACTTC. The variable domain in full, completed from reference TRBV7-2 and TRBJ2-5, reads GAGVSQSPSNKVTEKGKDVELRCDPISGHTALYWYRQSLGQGLEFLIYFQGNSAPDKSGLPSDRFSAERTGGSVSTLTIQRTQQEDSAVYLCASSLLGAGGETQYFGPGTRLLVL.

The J gene is TRBJ2-2, the V gene TRBV7-9; D may be TRBD2 (7 bases). Per germline, CDR1 SEHNR and CDR2 FQNEAQ (reference sequence). Trimming shortened V by 4 bases and J by 5 bases, and 17 bases separated the two germline ends. The CDR3 length is 16 residues. CDR3 in DNA: TGTGCCAGCAGCTCAAAGGTCGGGGGGCTGACCGGGGAGCTGTTTTTT. Its translation is CASSSKVGGLTGELFF.

This rearrangement joins TRBV9 to TRBJ1-1; D call uncertain. The CDR3 is made up of 12 amino acids. Germline loops: CDR1 SGDLS, CDR2 YYNGEE. V was clipped by 0 bases and J by 10 bases, with 10 bases between them. CDR3 sequence reads: CASSVATVGAFF. CDR3 nucleotides: TGTGCCAGCAGCGTAGCTACAGTCGGAGCTTTCTTT.

The V call is TRBV5-1, the J call TRBJ2-5, with 7 positions matching TRBD1. Germline V lookup: CDR1 SGHRS, CDR2 YFSETQ. V lost 1 base and J lost 2; bases outside the gene matches: 8. The CDR3 sequence is 16 residues long. The CDR3 DNA sequence: TGCGCCAGCAGCTTGCGGCCGGGACAGATACAAGAGACCCAGTACTTC. This gives the protein CASSLRPGQIQETQYF.

The rearrangement joins TRBV11-2 to TRBJ2-3; possibly TRBD2 for D (5 bases). Per the germline V gene, CDR1 is SGHAT and CDR2 is FQNNGV. The CDR3 has 15 amino acids. The V end was cut by 0 bases, the J end by 6 bases, with 13 bases between. CDR3 nucleotides: TGTGCCAGCAGCTTAGAACTGGCGGGTGGGGATACGCAGTATTTT. This gives the protein CASSLELAGGDTQYF.

The chain has TRBV23-1 and TRBJ2-1, with 13 bases identical to TRBD2. TRBV23-1 is known as an ORF, though its function is uncertain. The CDR3 is 18 residues long. Germline trimming cut 2 bases from V and 5 bases from J; bases unmatched to any gene: 9. This chain's CDR3 is CASSQGTSGVDFDNEQFF. CDR3 sequence (DNA): TGCGCCAGCAGTCAAGGGACTAGCGGGGTCGATTTTGACAATGAGCAGTTCTTC.

The count of this clone is one. The V and J genes are TRBV29-1 and TRBJ2-1; 12 bases align to TRBD2. CDR1 and CDR2 from the germline V gene are SQVTM and ANQGSEA. The length of the CDR3 is 19 residues. J lost 0 bases, V lost 1 base, and 10 bases had no gene match. The CDR3 protein is CSVEGLAGADPFSYNEQFF. Written as DNA, the CDR3 is TGCAGCGTTGAAGGACTAGCGGGAGCGGACCCCTTCTCCTACAATGAGCAGTTCTTC.

Concerning this clone: In the same sample, other DNA sequences code for this CDR3. The rearrangement uses TRBV7-2 and TRBJ1-5; 7 bases are a match to TRBD1. Germline V gene lookup returns CDR1 SGHTA and CDR2 FQGNSA. The CDR3 runs 15 residues. V lost 5 bases, J lost 1 base, and 5 bases stayed unmatched. The CDR3 DNA reads TGTGCCAGCAGCCCCGGGACAGTAAGCAATCAGCCCCAGCATTTT. Protein sequence: CASSPGTVSNQPQHF.

This rearrangement joins TRBV29-1 to TRBJ1-2, with 7 bases matching TRBD1. The CDR3 consists of 12 residues. Losses at the gene ends were 4 bases for V and 7 bases for J; bases not matched to a gene: 6. CDR1 SQVTM and CDR2 ANQGSEA come from the germline V gene. CDR3 in DNA: TGCAGCGTTGGAGACAGGGCCAGTGGCTACACCTTC. Amino acids: CSVGDRASGYTF.

In this sample, this clone turned up a few times. The chain links TRBV19 to TRBJ1-4; no definite D call. Trimming took off 3 bases at V and 5 bases at J, with 10 bases between the two ends. Germline CDR1 LNHDA, CDR2 SQIVND (reference sequence). This CDR3 comprises 14 residues. CDR3: CASSMLRANEKLFF. The CDR3 coding sequence is TGTGCCAGTAGTATGTTAAGAGCAAATGAAAAACTGTTTTTT.

This clone is a singleton in its sample. V and J are TRBV5-8 and TRBJ1-2, with 8 positions matching TRBD1. The CDR3 spans 15 residues. Germline V CDR1 and CDR2: SGHTS, YDEGEE. V was pared by 2 bases and J by 0 bases, with 3 bases of the junction left unmatched. The CDR3 DNA sequence: TGTGCCAGCAGCTTCCCGGGACAGGCTAACTATGGCTACACCTTC. It is translated as CASSFPGQANYGYTF.

This clone was found a few times. Different DNA sequences within this sample yield the same CDR3. The rearrangement joins TRBV29-1 to TRBJ1-3; no firm D call. The germline V and J ends were trimmed by 5 bases and 1 base, with 9 bases remaining between them. This CDR3 has 13 amino acids. The germline V gene encodes CDR1 SQVTM and CDR2 ANQGSEA. The CDR3 protein is CSVWTDSGNTIYF. In nucleotides, the CDR3 is TGCAGCGTTTGGACTGATTCTGGAAACACCATATATTTT.

This chain joins TRBV18 and TRBJ2-7; D is perhaps TRBD1 (5 bases). There are 14 residues in the CDR3. Trimming took off 4 bases at V and 1 base at J, with 11 bases between the two ends. Looked up from germline, CDR1 is KGHSH and CDR2 is LQKENI. CDR3 in DNA: TGTGCCAGCTCACGCCAACAGGATTCCTACGAGCAGTACTTC. Its translation is CASSRQQDSYEQYF.

In this sample, this clone turned up a few times. The chain has TRBV30 and TRBJ1-3, with a weak D call TRBD1 (5 bases). CDR1 is GTSNPN and CDR2 is SVGIG in the germline V gene (reference sequence). CDR3 length: 12 residues. With 5 bases removed from V and 4 bases from J, the gap between germline ends came to 9 bases. The CDR3 DNA sequence: TGTGCCTGGGGACACTCGGGAAACACCATATATTTT. It translates to CAWGHSGNTIYF.

V gene TRBV5-1 combines with J gene TRBJ1-4; D is perhaps TRBD1 (6 bases). Germline lookup yields CDR1 SGHRS and CDR2 YFSETQ. The V end lost 0 bases, the J end lost 0 bases, and 12 bases lay between the germline ends. There are 17 residues in the CDR3. CDR3 in DNA: TGCGCCAGCAGCTTGGACGGGGGGCATGCAACTAATGAAAAACTGTTTTTT. Amino acid sequence: CASSLDGGHATNEKLFF.

This chain joins TRBV5-4 and TRBJ2-7; D is perhaps TRBD2 (6 bases). The germline CDR1 and CDR2 sequences are SGHNT and YYREEE (reference sequence). CDR3 length equals 14 residues. V lost 7 bases and J lost 1, with 15 bases in between. CDR3 nucleotides: TGTGCCAGCTCATTCGGGACTTTTTCCTACGAGCAGTACTTC. This codes for CASSFGTFSYEQYF.

The sample holds one count of this clone. CDR3 DNA: TGCGCCAGCAGCCAAGATTGGGGGGGGAGCTCCTACAATGAGCAGTTCTTC. Its translation: CASSQDWGGSSYNEQFF. J is TRBJ2-1 and V is TRBV4-1; 7 bases line up with TRBD2. Looked up from germline, CDR1 is MGHRA and CDR2 is YSYEKL. The CDR3 consists of 17 residues. V dropped 0 bases and J dropped 0; count of bases not matched to a gene: 5.

V gene TRBV7-8 combines with J gene TRBJ1-3, with D unresolved. Trimming left V 7 bases short and J 0 bases short, with 13 bases between. The CDR3 length is 15 residues. From germline, CDR1 is SGHVS and CDR2 FQNEAQ. The CDR3 nucleotides read TGTGCCAGCACCCTGGAGCTTTACTCTGGAAACACCATATATTTT. As protein: CASTLELYSGNTIYF.

The V gene is TRBV18, the J gene TRBJ2-7, with D unresolved. Germline V lookup: CDR1 KGHSH, CDR2 LQKENI. V was cut by 3 bases and J by 1 base, with 4 bases left in between. This CDR3 spans 12 amino acids. The CDR3 DNA follows: TGTGCCAGCTCACCCCAGTCCTACGAGCAGTACTTC. It is translated as CASSPQSYEQYF.